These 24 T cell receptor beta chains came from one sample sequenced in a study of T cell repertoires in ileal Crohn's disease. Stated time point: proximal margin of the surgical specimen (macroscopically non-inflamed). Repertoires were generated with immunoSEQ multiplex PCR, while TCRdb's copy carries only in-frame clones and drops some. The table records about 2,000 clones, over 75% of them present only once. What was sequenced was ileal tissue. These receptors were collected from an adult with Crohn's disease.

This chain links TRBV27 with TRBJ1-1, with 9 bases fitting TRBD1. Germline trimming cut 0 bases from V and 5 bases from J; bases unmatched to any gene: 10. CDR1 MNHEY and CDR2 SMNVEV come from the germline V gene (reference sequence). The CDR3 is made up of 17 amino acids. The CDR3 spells CASSLSVPGQGGTEAFF. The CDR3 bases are TGTGCCAGCAGTTTATCAGTACCGGGACAGGGTGGGACTGAAGCTTTCTTT.

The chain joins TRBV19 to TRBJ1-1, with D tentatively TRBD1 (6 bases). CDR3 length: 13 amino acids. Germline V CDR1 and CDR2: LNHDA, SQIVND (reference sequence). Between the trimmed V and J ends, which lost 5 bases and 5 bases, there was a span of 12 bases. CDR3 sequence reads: CASSYRERTEAFF. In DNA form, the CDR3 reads TGTGCCAGTAGTTACAGGGAGAGGACTGAAGCTTTCTTT.

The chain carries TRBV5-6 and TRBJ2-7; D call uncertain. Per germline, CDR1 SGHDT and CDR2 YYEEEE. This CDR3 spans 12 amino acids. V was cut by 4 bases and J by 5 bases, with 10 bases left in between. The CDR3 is CASSQTADEQYF. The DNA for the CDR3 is TGTGCCAGCAGCCAAACGGCGGACGAGCAGTACTTC.

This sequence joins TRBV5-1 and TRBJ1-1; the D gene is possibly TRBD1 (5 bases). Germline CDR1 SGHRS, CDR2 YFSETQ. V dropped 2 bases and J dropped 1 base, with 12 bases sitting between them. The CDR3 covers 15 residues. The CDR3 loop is CASSLSIQGNTEAFF. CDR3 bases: TGCGCCAGCAGCTTATCGATCCAGGGGAACACTGAAGCTTTCTTT. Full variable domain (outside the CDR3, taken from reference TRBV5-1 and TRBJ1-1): KAGVTQTPRYLIKTRGQQVTLSCSPISGHRSVSWYQQTPGQGLQFLFEYFSETQRNKGNFPGRFSGRQFSNSRSEMNVSTLELGDSALYLCASSLSIQGNTEAFFGQGTRLTVV.

CDR3 residues: CAWNRGAEAFF. The CDR3 DNA follows: TGTGCCTGGAATAGGGGGGCTGAAGCTTTCTTT. V is TRBV30 and J is TRBJ1-1; D may be TRBD1 (6 bases). V gave up 4 bases and J gave up 6 bases, with 9 bases separating them. The CDR3 loop spans 11 amino acids. The germline V gene encodes CDR1 GTSNPN and CDR2 SVGIG (reference sequence).

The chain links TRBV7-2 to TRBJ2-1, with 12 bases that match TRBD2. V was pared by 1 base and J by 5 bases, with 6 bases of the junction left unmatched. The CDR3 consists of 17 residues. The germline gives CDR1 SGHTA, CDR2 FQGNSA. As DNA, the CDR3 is TGTGCCAGCAGCTTAGTCGCTCGACTAGCGGGGGACAATGAGCAGTTCTTC. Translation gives CASSLVARLAGDNEQFF.

The CDR3 nucleotides are TGTGCCAGCAGCTTGTACCTCGGGATCTCTGGGGCCAACGTCCTGACTTTC. Its protein is CASSLYLGISGANVLTF. The chain combines TRBV5-4 with TRBJ2-6; D perhaps matches TRBD2 (5 bases). CDR3 length: 17 amino acids. Germline values: CDR1 SGHNT, CDR2 YYREEE (reference sequence). Trimming shortened V by 1 base and J by 0 bases, and 11 bases separated the two germline ends.

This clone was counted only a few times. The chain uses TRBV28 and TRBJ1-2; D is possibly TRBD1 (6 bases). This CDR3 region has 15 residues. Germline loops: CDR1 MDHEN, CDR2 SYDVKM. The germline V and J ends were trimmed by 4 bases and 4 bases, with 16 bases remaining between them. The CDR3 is CASSSRQARTYGYTF. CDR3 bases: TGTGCCAGCAGTTCCCGACAGGCCCGCACCTATGGCTACACCTTC.

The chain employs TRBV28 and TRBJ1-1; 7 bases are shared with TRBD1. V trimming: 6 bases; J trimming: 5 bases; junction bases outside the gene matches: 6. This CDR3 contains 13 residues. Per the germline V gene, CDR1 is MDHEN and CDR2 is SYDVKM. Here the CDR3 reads CASSRGGVTEAFF. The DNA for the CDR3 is TGTGCCAGCAGCAGGGGGGGGGTAACTGAAGCTTTCTTT.

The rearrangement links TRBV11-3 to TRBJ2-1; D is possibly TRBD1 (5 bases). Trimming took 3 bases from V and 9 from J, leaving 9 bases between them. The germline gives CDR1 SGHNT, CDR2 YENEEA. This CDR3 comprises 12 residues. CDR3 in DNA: TGTGCCAGCAGCTTGGAGCAGGGTGAGCAGTTCTTC. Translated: CASSLEQGEQFF.

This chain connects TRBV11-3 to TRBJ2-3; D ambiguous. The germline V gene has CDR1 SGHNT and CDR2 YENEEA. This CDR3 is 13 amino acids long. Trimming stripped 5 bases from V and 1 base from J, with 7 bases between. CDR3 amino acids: CASSPFGTDTQYF. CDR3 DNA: TGTGCCAGCAGCCCCTTTGGCACAGATACGCAGTATTTT. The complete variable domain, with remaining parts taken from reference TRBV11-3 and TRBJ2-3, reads EAGVVQSPRYKIIEKKQPVAFWCNPISGHNTLYWYLQNLGQGPELLIRYENEEAVDDSQLPKDRFSAERLKGVDSTLKIQPAELGDSAVYLCASSPFGTDTQYFGPGTRLTVL.

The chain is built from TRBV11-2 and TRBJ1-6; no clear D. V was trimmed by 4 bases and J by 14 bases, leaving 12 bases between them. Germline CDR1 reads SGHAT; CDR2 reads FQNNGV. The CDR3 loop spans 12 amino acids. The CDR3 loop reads CASSSTFVTLHF. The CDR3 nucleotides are TGTGCCAGCAGCTCCACATTTGTAACCCTCCACTTT.

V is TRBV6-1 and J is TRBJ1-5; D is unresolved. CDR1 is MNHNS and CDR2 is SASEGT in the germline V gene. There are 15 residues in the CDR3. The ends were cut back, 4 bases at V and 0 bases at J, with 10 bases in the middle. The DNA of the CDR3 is TGTGCCAGCAGTGCCTACAGAGATAGCAATCAGCCCCAGCATTTT. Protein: CASSAYRDSNQPQHF.

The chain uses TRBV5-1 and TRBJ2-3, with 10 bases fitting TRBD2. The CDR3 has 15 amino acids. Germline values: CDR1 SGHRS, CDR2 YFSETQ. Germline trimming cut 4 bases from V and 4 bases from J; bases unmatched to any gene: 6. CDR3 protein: CASSVQRGGPDTQYF. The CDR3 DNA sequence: TGCGCCAGCAGCGTCCAGCGGGGGGGCCCAGATACGCAGTATTTT.

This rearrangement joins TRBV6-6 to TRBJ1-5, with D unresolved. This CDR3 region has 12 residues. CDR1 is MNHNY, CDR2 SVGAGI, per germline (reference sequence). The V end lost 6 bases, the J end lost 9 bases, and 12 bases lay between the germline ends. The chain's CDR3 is CASSSNDAPQHF. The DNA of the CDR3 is TGTGCCAGCAGCTCGAATGATGCGCCCCAGCATTTT.

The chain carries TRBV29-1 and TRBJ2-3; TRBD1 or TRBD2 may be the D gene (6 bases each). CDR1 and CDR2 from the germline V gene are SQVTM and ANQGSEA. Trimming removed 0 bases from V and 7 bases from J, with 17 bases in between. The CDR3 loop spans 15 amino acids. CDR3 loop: CSVEEGREGGYTQYF. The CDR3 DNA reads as TGCAGCGTTGAAGAAGGCAGGGAAGGGGGGTATACGCAGTATTTT.

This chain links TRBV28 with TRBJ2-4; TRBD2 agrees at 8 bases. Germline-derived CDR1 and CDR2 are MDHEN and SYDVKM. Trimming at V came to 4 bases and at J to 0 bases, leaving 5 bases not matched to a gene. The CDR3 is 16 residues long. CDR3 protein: CASSWASGLAKNIQYF. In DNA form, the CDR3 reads TGTGCCAGCAGTTGGGCTAGCGGGTTAGCCAAAAACATTCAGTACTTC.

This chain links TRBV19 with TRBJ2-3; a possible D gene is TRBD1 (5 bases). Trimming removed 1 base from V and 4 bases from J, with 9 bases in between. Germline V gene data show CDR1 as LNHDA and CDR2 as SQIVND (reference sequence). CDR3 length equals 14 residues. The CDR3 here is CASSIGWGADTQYF. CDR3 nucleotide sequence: TGTGCCAGTAGTATAGGGTGGGGCGCAGATACGCAGTATTTT. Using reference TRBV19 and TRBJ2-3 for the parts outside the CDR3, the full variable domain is DGGITQSPKYLFRKEGQNVTLSCEQNLNHDAMYWYRQDPGQGLRLIYYSQIVNDFQKGDIAEGYSVSREKKESFPLTVTSAQKNPTAFYLCASSIGWGADTQYFGPGTRLTVL.

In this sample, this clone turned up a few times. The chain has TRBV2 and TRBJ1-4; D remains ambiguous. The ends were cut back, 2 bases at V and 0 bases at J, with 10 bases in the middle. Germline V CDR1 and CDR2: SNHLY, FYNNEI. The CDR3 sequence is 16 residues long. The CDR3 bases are TGTGCCAGCAGTGAATCCTCGGGAGCAACTAATGAAAAACTGTTTTTT. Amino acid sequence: CASSESSGATNEKLFF.

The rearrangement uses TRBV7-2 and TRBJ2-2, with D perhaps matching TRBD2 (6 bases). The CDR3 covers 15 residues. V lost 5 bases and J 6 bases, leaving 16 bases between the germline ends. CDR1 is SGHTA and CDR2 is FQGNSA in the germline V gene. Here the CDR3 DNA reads TGTGCCAGCAGCCGAAAGGGACTTTTACCCGGGGAGCTGTTTTTT. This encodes CASSRKGLLPGELFF.

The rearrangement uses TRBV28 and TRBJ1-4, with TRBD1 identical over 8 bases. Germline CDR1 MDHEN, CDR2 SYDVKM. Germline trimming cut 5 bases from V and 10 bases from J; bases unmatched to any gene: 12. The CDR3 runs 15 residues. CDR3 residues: CASSTQGAGGGKLFF. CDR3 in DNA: TGTGCCAGCAGTACCCAGGGGGCGGGCGGGGGAAAACTGTTTTTT.

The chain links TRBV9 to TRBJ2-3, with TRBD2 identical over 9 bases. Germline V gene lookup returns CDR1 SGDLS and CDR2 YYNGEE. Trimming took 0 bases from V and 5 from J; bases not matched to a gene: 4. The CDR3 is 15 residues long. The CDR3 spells CASSVGRGGRDTQYF. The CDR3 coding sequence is TGTGCCAGCAGCGTAGGGCGGGGGGGCCGAGATACGCAGTATTTT.

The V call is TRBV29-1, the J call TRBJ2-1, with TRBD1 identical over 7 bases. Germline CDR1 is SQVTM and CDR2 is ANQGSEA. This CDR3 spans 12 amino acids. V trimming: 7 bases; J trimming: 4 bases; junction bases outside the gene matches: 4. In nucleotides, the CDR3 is TGCAGCGCTCTGGGACAGTACAATGAGCAGTTCTTC. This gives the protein CSALGQYNEQFF.

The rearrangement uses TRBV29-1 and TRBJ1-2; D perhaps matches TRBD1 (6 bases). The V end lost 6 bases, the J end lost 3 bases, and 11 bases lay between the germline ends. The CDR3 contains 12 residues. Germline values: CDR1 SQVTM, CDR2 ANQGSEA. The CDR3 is CSVPGVDYGYTF. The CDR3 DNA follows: TGCAGCGTACCAGGGGTCGACTATGGCTACACCTTC.